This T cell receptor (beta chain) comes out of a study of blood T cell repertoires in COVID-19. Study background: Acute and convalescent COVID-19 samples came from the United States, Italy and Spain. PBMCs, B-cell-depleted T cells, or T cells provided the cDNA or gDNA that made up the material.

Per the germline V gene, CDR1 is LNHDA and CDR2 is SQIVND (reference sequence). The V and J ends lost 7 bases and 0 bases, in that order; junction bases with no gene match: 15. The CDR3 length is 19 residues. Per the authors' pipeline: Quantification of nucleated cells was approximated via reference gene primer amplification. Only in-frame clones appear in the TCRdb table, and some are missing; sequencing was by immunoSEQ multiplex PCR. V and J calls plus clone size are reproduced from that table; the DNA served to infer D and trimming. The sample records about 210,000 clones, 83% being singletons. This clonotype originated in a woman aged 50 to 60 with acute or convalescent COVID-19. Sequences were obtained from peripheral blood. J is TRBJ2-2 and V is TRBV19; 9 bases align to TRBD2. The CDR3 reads CASNALAGTGAPNTGELFF. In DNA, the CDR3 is TGTGCCAGTAACGCACTAGCGGGCACGGGGGCCCCGAACACCGGGGAGCTGTTTTTT.